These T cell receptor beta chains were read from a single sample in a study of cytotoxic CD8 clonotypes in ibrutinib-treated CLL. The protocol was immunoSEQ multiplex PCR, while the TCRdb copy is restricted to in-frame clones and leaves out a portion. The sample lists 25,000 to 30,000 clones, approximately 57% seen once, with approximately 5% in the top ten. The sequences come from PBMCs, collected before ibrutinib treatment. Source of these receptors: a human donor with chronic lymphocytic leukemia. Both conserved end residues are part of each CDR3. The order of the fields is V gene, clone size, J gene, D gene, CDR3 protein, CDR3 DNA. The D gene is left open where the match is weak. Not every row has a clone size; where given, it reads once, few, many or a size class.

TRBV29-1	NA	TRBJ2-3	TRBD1	CSVDRQGLSTDTQYF	TGCAGCGTTGACCGACAGGGATTGAGCACAGATACGCAGTATTTT
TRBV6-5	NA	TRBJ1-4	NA	CASSRRLGGSEKLFF	TGTGCCAGCAGTCGACGGCTTGGGGGTTCCGAAAAACTGTTTTTT
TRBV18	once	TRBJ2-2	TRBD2	CASSLGVAGTGELFF	TGTGCCAGCTCACTGGGAGTAGCGGGGACCGGGGAGCTGTTTTTT
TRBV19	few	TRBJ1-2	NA	CASWVGILRAGYTF	TGTGCCAGCTGGGTGGGAATCCTTCGCGCCGGCTACACCTTC
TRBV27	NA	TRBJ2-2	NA	CASSPGGGRGNTGELFF	TGTGCCAGCAGTCCTGGGGGGGGCAGGGGGAACACCGGGGAGCTGTTTTTT
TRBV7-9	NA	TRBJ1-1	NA	CASSSTGKAFF	TGTGCCAGCAGCTCGACAGGAAAAGCTTTCTTT
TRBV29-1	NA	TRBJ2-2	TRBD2	CSVEDGGGGELFF	TGCAGCGTTGAAGACGGCGGGGGCGGGGAGCTGTTTTTT
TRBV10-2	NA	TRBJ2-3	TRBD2	CASRAGGLTDTQYF	TGCGCCAGCAGGGCGGGGGGGCTGACAGATACGCAGTATTTT
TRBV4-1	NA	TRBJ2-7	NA	CASSQDPARYPPKYEQYF	TGCGCCAGCAGCCAAGATCCAGCAAGATATCCCCCAAAATACGAGCAGTACTTC
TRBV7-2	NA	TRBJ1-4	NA	CASSPAAFSEKLFF	TGTGCCAGCAGTCCAGCGGCCTTTTCGGAAAAACTGTTTTTT
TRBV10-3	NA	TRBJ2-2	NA	CAISDRDGTGELFF	TGTGCCATCAGTGACAGGGACGGGACCGGGGAGCTGTTTTTT
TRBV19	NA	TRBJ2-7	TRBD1	CASRITGGQGANEQYF	TGTGCCAGTAGGATCACAGGGGGACAGGGGGCCAACGAGCAGTACTTC
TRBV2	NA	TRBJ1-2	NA	CASRLKWFSFARGYTF	TGTGCCAGCAGGTTGAAATGGTTTTCATTCGCGAGGGGCTACACCTTC
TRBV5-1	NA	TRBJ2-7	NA	CASSFTGTYEQYF	TGCGCCAGCAGCTTCACAGGTACCTACGAGCAGTACTTC
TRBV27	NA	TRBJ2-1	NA	CASSNHNEQFF	TGTGCCAGCAGCAACCACAATGAGCAGTTCTTC
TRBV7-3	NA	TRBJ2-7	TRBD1	CASSSDRGQDYEQYF	TGTGCCAGCAGCTCGGACAGGGGGCAGGACTACGAGCAGTACTTC
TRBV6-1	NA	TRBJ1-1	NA	CASSYLQGNTEAFF	TGTGCCAGCAGTTATCTACAGGGAAACACTGAAGCTTTCTTT
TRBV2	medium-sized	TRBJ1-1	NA	CASSDDHGSLGAFF	TGTGCCAGCAGTGATGATCATGGCTCCCTAGGGGCTTTCTTT
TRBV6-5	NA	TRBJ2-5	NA	CASMGGIEETQYF	TGTGCCAGTATGGGGGGTATCGAGGAGACCCAGTACTTC
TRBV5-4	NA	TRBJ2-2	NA	CASRVAINTGELFF	TGTGCCAGCCGCGTAGCGATAAACACCGGGGAGCTGTTTTTT
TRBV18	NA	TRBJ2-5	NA	CASSPGGQETQYF	TGTGCCAGCTCACCAGGAGGTCAAGAGACCCAGTACTTC
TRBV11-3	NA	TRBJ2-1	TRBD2	CASSLQASGVSYNEQFF	TGTGCCAGCAGCTTACAGGCTAGCGGAGTTTCCTACAATGAGCAGTTCTTC
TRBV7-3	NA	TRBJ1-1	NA	CASSLSLNTEAFF	TGTGCCAGCAGCTTAAGCCTGAACACTGAAGCTTTCTTT
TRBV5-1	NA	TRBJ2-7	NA	CASSRDSYEQYF	TGCGCCAGCAGTCGGGACTCCTACGAGCAGTACTTC
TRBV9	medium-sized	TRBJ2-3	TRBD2	CASSPNLGTSGATTDTQYF	TGTGCCAGCAGCCCGAATCTGGGGACTAGCGGGGCGACCACAGATACGCAGTATTTT
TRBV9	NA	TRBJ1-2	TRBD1	CASSGTGYLYGYTF	TGTGCCAGCAGCGGGACAGGGTATCTTTATGGCTACACCTTC
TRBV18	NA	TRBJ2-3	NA	CASSSNFGGQTDTQYF	TGTGCCAGCTCATCCAATTTCGGGGGGCAAACAGATACGCAGTATTTT